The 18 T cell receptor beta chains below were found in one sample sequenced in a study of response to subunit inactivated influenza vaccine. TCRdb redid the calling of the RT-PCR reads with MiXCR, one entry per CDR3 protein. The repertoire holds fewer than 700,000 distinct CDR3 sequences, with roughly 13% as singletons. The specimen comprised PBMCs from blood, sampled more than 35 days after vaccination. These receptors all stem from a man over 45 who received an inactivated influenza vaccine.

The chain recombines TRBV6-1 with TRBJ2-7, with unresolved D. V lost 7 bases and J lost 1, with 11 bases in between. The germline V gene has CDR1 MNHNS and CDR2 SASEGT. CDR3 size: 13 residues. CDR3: CASKKVRSYEQYF. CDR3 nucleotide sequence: TGTGCCAGCAAAAAGGTGCGGTCCTACGAGCAGTACTTC.

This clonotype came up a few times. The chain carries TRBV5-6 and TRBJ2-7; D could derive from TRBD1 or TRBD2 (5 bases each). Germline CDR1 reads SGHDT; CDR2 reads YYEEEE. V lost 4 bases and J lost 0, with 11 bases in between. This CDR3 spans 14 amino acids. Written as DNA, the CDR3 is TGTGCCAGCAGCAGGGGACGTGGCTCCTACGAGCAGTACTTC. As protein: CASSRGRGSYEQYF. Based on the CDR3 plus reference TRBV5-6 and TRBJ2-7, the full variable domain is DAGVTQSPTHLIKTRGQQVTLRCSPKSGHDTVSWYQQALGQGPQFIFQYYEEEERQRGNFPDRFSGHQFPNYSSELNVNALLLGDSALYLCASSRGRGSYEQYFGPGTRLTVT.

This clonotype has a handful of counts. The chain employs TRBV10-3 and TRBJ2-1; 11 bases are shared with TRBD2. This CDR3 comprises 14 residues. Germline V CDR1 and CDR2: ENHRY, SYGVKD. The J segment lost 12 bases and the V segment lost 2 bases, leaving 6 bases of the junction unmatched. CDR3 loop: CAISEGIAGGPQFF. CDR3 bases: TGTGCCATCAGTGAGGGAATAGCGGGGGGGCCGCAGTTCTTC.

The CDR3 DNA sequence: TGTGCCAGCAGCGCTCGGGGCCGCTATGAGCAGTTCTTC. This sequence encodes CASSARGRYEQFF. This chain connects TRBV3-1 to TRBJ2-1; TRBD1 or TRBD2 may be the D gene (5 bases each). The CDR3 consists of 13 residues. Germline V gene sequence: CDR1 LGHDT, CDR2 YNNKEL (reference sequence). V was clipped by 5 bases and J by 8 bases, with 13 bases between them.

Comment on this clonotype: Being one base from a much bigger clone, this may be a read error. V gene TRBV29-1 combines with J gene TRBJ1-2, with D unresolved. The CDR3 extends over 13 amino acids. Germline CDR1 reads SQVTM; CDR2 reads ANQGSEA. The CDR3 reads CSVGQAINYGNTF. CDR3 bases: TGCAGCGTTGGGCAGGCCATTAACTATGGCAACACCTTC.

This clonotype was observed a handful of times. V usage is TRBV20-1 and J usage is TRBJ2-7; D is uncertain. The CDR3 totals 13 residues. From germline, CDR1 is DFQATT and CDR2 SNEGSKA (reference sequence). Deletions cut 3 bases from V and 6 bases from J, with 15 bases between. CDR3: CSARAVASSEQYF. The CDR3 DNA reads TGCAGTGCTAGGGCTGTGGCTTCGAGCGAGCAGTACTTC.

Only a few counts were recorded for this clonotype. CDR3 bases: TGTGCCAGCAGTTCACCGGGACAGGTGACTGAAGCTTTCTTT. Its translation: CASSSPGQVTEAFF. The V and J genes are TRBV12-3 or TRBV12-4 and TRBJ1-1, with 8 bases that match TRBD1. Trimming took 4 bases from V and 5 from J; bases not matched to a gene: 6. This CDR3 is built from 14 residues.

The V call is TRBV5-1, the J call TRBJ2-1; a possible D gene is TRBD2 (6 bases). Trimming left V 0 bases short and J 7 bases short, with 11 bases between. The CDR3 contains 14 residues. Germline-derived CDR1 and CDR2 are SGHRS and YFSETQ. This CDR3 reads CASSLEGLGNEQFF. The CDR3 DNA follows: TGCGCCAGCAGCTTGGAGGGACTCGGGAATGAGCAGTTCTTC.

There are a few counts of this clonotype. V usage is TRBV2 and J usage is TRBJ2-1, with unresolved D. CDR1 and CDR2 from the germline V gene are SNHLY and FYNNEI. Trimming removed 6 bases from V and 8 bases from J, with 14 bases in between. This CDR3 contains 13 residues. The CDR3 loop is CASSAGPGHEQFF. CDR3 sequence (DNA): TGTGCCAGCAGCGCCGGGCCCGGGCATGAGCAGTTCTTC.

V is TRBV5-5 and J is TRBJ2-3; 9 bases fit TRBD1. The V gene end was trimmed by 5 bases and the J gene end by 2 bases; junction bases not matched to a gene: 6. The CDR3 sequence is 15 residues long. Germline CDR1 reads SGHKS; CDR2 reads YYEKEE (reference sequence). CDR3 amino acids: CASSPGQGNTDTQYF. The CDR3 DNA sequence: TGTGCCAGCAGTCCGGGACAGGGTAACACAGATACGCAGTATTTT.

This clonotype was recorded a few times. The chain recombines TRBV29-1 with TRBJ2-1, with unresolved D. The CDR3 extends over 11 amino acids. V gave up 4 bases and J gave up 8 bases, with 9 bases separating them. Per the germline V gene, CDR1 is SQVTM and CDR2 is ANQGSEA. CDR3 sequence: CSVALHYEQFF. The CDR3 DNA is TGCAGCGTTGCCCTCCATTATGAGCAGTTCTTC.

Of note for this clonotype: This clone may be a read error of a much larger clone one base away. CDR3 region: CASSYSMSPNPYEQYF. CDR3 DNA sequence: TGTGCCAGCAGTTACTCGATGTCACCTAACCCTTACGAGCAGTACTTC. The chain employs TRBV6-2 or TRBV6-3 and TRBJ2-7, with unresolved D. The germline CDR1 and CDR2 sequences are MNHEY and SVGEGT. Trimming cost V 0 bases and J 4 bases, with 16 bases left between them. The CDR3 extends over 16 amino acids.

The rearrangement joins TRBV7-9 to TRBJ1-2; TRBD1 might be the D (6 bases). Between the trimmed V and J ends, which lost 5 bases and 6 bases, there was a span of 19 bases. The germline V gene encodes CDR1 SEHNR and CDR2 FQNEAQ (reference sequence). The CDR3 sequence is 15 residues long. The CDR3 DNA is TGTGCCAGCAGCCCAGGGGACCGAGGGATAGATGGCTACACCTTC. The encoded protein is CASSPGDRGIDGYTF.

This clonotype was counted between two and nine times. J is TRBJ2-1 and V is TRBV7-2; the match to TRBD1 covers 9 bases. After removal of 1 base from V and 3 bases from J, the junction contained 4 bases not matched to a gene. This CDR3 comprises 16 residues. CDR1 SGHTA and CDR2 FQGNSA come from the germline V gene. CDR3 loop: CASSLGSGQGYNEQFF. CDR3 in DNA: TGTGCCAGCAGCTTAGGTTCGGGACAGGGCTACAATGAGCAGTTCTTC.

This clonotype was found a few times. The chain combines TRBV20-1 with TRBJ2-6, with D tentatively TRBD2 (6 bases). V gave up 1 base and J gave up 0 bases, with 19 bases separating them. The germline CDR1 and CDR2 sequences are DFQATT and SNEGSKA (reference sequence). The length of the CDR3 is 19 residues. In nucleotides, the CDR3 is TGCAGTGCTAGAGGAAACCTTGGGACTCCGGGCTCTGGGGCCAACGTCCTGACTTTC. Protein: CSARGNLGTPGSGANVLTF.

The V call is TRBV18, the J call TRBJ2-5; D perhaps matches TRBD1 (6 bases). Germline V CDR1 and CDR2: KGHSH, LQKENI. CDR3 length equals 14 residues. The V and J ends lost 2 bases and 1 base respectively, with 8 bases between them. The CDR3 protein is CASSPLDSQETQYF. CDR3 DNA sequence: TGTGCCAGCTCACCATTGGACAGCCAAGAGACCCAGTACTTC. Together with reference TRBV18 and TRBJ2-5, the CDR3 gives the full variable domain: NAGVMQNPRHLVRRRGQEARLRCSPMKGHSHVYWYRQLPEEGLKFMVYLQKENIIDESGMPKERFSAEFPKEGPSILRIQQVVRGDSAAYFCASSPLDSQETQYFGPGTRLLVL.

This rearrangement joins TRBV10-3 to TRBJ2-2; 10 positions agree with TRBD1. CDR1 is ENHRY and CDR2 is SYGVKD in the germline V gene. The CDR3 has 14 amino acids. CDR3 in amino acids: CGTRPGQGSGELFF. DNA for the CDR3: TGTGGCACCCGCCCGGGACAGGGGTCCGGGGAGCTGTTTTTT.

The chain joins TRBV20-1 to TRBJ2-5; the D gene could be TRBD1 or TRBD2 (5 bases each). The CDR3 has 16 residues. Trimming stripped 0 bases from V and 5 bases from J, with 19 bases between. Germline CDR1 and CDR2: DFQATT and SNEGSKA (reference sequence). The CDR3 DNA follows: TGCAGTGCTAGAGACCCCTTGAGCCCCTGGGGGGAGACCCAGTACTTC. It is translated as CSARDPLSPWGETQYF.